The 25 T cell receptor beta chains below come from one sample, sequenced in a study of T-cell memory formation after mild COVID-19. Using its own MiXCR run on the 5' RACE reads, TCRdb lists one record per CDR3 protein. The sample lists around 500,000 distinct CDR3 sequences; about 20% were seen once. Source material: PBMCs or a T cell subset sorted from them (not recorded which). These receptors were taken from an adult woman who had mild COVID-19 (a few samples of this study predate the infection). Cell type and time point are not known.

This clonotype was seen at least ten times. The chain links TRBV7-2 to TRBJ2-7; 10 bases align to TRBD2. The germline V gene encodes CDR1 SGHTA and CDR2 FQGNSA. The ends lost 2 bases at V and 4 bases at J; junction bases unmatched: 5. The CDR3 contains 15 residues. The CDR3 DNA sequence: TGTGCCAGCAGCTTACCCGGGACTAGCGCGTACGAGCAGTACTTC. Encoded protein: CASSLPGTSAYEQYF.

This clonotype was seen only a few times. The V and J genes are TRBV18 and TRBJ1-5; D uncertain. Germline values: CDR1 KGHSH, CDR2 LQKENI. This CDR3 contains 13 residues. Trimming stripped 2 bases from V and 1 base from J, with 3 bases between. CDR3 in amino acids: CASSPSSNQPQHF. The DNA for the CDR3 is TGTGCCAGCTCACCATCAAGCAATCAGCCCCAGCATTTT.

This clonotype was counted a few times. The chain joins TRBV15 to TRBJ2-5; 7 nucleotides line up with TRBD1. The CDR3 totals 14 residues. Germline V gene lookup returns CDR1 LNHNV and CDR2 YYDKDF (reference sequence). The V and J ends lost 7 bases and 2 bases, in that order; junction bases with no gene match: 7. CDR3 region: CATTRDRQQETQYF. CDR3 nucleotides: TGTGCCACCACCCGGGACAGACAACAAGAGACCCAGTACTTC.

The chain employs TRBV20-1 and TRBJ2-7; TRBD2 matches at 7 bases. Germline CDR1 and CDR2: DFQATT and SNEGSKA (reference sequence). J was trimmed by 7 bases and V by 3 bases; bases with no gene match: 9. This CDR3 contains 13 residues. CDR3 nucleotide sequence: TGCAGTGCTAGCGGGGGGACGAAGGAGGAGCAGTACTTC. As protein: CSASGGTKEEQYF.

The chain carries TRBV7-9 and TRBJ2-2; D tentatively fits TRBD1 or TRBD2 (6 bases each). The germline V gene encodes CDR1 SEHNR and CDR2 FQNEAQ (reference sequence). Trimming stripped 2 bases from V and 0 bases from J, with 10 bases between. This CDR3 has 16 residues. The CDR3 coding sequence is TGTGCCAGCAGCTTACTGGGGGGCTCGAACACCGGGGAGCTGTTTTTT. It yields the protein CASSLLGGSNTGELFF.

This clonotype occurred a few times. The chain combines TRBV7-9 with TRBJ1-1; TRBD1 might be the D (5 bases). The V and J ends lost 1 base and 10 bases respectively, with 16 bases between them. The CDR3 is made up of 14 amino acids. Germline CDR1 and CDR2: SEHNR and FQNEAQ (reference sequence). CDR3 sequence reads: CASSLEGAAGLAFF. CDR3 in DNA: TGTGCCAGCAGCTTAGAAGGGGCGGCAGGGCTAGCTTTCTTT.

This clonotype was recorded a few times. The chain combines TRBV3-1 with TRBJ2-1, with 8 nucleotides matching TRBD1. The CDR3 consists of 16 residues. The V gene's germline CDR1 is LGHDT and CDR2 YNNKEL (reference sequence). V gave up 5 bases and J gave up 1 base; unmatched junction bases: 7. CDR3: CASSNRQGSSYNEQFF. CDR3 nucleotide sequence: TGTGCCAGCAGCAACCGACAGGGGAGTTCCTACAATGAGCAGTTCTTC.

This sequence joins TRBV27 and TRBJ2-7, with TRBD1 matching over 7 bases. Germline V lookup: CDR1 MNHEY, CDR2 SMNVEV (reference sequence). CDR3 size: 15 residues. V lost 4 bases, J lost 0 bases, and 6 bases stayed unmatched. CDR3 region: CASSSGQASSYEQYF. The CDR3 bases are TGTGCCAGCAGTTCAGGACAGGCTAGCTCCTACGAGCAGTACTTC.

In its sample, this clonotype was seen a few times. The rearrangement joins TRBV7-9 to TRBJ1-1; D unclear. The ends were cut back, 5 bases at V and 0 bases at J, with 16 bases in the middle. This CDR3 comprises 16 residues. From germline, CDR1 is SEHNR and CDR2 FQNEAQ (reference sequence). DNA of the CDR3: TGTGCCAGCAGCCTCCTGGACCGCCGCATGAACACTGAAGCTTTCTTT. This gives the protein CASSLLDRRMNTEAFF.

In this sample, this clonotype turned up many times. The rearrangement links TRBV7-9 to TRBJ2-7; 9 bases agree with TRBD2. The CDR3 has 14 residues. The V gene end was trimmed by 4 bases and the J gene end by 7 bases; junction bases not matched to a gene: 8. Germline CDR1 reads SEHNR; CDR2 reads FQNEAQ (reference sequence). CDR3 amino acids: CASSYSGSPLEQYF. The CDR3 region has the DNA TGTGCCAGCAGCTATAGCGGGAGCCCCCTAGAGCAGTACTTC.

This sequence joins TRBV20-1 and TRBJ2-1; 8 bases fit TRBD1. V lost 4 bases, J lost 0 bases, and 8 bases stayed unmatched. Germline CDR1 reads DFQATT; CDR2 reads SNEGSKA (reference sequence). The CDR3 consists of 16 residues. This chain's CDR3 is CSATGQAISSYNEQFF. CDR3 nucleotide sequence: TGCAGTGCTACGGGACAGGCAATAAGCTCCTACAATGAGCAGTTCTTC.

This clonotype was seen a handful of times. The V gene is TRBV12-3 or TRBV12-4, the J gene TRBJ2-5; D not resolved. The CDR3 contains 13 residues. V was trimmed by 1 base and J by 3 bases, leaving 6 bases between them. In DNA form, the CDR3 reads TGTGCCAGCAGTTTAGAGTCAGAAGAGACCCAGTACTTC. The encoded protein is CASSLESEETQYF.

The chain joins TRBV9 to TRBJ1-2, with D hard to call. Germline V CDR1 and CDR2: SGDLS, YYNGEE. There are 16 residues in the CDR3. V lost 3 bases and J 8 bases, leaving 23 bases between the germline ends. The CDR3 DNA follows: TGTGCCAGCAGCGCATCCGACGGCCCCCCTAGTAGGGGCTACACCTTC. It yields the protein CASSASDGPPSRGYTF.

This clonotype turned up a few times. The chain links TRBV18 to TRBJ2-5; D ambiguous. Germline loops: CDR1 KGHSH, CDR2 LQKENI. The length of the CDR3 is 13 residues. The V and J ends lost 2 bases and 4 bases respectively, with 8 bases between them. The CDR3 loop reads CASSPNSPETQYF. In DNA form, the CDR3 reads TGTGCCAGCTCACCAAATTCACCAGAGACCCAGTACTTC. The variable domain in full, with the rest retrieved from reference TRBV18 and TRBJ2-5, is NAGVMQNPRHLVRRRGQEARLRCSPMKGHSHVYWYRQLPEEGLKFMVYLQKENIIDESGMPKERFSAEFPKEGPSILRIQQVVRGDSAAYFCASSPNSPETQYFGPGTRLLVL.

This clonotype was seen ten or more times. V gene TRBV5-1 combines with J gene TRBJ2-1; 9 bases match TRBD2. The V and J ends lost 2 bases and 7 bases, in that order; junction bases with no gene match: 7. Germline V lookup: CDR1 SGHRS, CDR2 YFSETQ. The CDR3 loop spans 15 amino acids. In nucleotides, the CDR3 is TGCGCCAGCAGCTTTGGCGGGGGGGCTGTGAATGAGCAGTTCTTC. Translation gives CASSFGGGAVNEQFF.

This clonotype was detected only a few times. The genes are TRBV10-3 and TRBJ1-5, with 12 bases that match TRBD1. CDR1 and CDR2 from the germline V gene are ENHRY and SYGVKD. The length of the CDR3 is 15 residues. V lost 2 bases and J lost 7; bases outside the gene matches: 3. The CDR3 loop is CAISELGTGGQPQHF. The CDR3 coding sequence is TGTGCCATCAGTGAGCTTGGGACAGGGGGCCAGCCCCAGCATTTT.

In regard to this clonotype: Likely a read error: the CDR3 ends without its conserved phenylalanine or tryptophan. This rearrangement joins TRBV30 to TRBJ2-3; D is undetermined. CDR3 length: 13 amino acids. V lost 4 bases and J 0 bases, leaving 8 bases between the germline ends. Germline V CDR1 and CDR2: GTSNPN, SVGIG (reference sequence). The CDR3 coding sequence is TGTGCCTGGAACCCCGGAAGCACAGATACGCAGTATCTT. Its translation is CAWNPGSTDTQYL.

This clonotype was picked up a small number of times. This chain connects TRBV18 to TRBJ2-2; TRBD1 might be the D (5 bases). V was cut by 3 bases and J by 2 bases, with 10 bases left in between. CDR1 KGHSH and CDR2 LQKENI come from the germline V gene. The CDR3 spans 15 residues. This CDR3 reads CASSPATGNTGELFF. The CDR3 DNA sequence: TGTGCCAGCTCACCGGCCACAGGAAACACCGGGGAGCTGTTTTTT.

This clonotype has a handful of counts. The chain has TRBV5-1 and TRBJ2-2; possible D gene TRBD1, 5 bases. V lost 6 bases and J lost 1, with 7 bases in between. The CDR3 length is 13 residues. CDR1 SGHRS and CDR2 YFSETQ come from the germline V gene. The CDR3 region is CASNRGNTGELFF. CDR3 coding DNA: TGCGCCAGCAATAGGGGGAACACCGGGGAGCTGTTTTTT.

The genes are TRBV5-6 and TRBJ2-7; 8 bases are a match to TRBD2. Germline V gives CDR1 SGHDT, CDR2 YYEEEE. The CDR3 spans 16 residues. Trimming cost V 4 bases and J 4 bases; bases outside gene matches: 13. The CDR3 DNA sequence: TGTGCCAGCAGCGCAGGTCCAAGCGGGGGCCTTTACGAGCAGTACTTC. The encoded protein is CASSAGPSGGLYEQYF.

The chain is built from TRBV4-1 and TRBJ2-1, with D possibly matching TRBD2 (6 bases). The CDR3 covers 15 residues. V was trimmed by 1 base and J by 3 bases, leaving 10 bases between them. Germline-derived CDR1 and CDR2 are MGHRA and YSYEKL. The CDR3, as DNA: TGCGCCAGCAGCCAAGCGGAGGGGAACTACAATGAGCAGTTCTTC. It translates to CASSQAEGNYNEQFF.

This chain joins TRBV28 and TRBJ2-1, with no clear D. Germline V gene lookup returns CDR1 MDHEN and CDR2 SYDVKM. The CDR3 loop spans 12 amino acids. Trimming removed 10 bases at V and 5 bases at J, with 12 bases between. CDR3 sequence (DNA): TGTGCCACTCTTTATTACAACAATGAGCAGTTCTTC. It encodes CATLYYNNEQFF.

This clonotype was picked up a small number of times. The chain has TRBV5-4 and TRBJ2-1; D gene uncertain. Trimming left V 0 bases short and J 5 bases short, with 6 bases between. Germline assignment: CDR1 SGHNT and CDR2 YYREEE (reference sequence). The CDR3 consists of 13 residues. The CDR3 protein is CASSLALNNEQFF. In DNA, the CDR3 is TGTGCCAGCAGCTTGGCGCTTAACAATGAGCAGTTCTTC. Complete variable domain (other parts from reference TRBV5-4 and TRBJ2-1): ETGVTQSPTHLIKTRGQQVTLRCSSQSGHNTVSWYQQALGQGPQFIFQYYREEENGRGNFPPRFSGLQFPNYSSELNVNALELDDSALYLCASSLALNNEQFFGPGTRLTVL.

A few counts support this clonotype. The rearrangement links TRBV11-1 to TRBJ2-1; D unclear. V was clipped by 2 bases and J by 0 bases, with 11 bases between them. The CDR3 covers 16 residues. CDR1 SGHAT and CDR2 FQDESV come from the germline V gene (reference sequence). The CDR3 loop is CASSLRRFSSYNEQFF. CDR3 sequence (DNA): TGTGCCAGCAGCTTACGCCGGTTTAGCTCCTACAATGAGCAGTTCTTC.

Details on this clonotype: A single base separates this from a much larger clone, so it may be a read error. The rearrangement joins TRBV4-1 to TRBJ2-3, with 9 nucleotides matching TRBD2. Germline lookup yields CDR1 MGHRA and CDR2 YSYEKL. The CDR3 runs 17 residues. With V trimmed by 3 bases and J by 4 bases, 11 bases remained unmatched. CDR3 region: CASSHWGRRGGADTQYF. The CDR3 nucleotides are TGCGCCAGCAGCCACTGGGGACGGCGGGGGGGCGCAGATACGCAGTATTTT.